The next 23 T cell receptor beta chains were all read from a single sample in a study of T cell responses to AZD1222 COVID-19 vaccine. The table came from immunoSEQ multiplex PCR; TCRdb's copy has only in-frame clones and leaves some out. The sample lists about 120,000 clones; 80% to 95% were seen once. Sample: peripheral blood, taken 28 days after the second dose of the MenACWY control vaccine. These TCRs come from an adult who received the MenACWY meningococcal vaccine as a control.

The chain uses TRBV6-1 and TRBJ2-5, with D possibly called TRBD1 or TRBD2 (5 bases each). Looked up from germline, CDR1 is MNHNS and CDR2 is SASEGT. Deletions cut 1 base from V and 3 bases from J, with 9 bases between. CDR3 size: 14 residues. In DNA form, the CDR3 reads TGTGCCAGCAGTGAAGGACAGACTAAAGAGACCCAGTACTTC. This sequence encodes CASSEGQTKETQYF.

The chain carries TRBV18 and TRBJ2-7; TRBD1 matches 9 bases. This CDR3 region has 17 residues. Germline V gene lookup returns CDR1 KGHSH and CDR2 LQKENI. Trimming at V came to 2 bases and at J to 0 bases, leaving 8 bases not matched to a gene. The DNA for the CDR3 is TGTGCCAGCTCACCAGCGACCGGGACAGGGACCTCCTACGAGCAGTACTTC. This codes for CASSPATGTGTSYEQYF.

The V and J genes are TRBV2 and TRBJ2-6, with 7 bases that match TRBD1. J gave up 4 bases and V 6 bases, and 6 bases lay outside the gene matches. The CDR3 loop spans 15 amino acids. The germline gives CDR1 SNHLY, CDR2 FYNNEI. CDR3 nucleotides: TGTGCCAGCAGCTACAGGGGTGAGGGGGCCAACGTCCTGACTTTC. Translating gives CASSYRGEGANVLTF.

This chain joins TRBV6-1 and TRBJ2-3; 12 bases agree with TRBD2. J lost 3 bases, V lost 4 bases, and 11 bases had no gene match. Germline CDR1 is MNHNS and CDR2 is SASEGT. The CDR3 has 18 amino acids. CDR3 protein: CASSGLAGALVSTDTQYF. The CDR3 region has the DNA TGTGCCAGCAGTGGACTAGCGGGGGCCCTGGTCTCTACAGATACGCAGTATTTT.

This clone was detected a few times. The gene calls are TRBV7-9 and TRBJ1-5, with D possibly being TRBD1 (6 bases). Germline-derived CDR1 and CDR2 are SEHNR and FQNEAQ (reference sequence). The V and J ends lost 3 bases and 3 bases respectively, with 9 bases between them. The CDR3 extends over 14 amino acids. CDR3 DNA: TGTGCCAGCAGCTTTCAGGGGAACAATCAGCCCCAGCATTTT. Protein: CASSFQGNNQPQHF.

The V gene is TRBV2, the J gene TRBJ1-6; 7 nucleotides line up with TRBD1. The trim removed 6 bases at V and 7 bases at J, leaving 9 bases unmatched. CDR1 SNHLY and CDR2 FYNNEI come from the germline V gene. This CDR3 spans 15 amino acids. The CDR3 coding sequence is TGTGCCAGCAGAGGCCGGGACAGCCTGAATTCACCCCTCCACTTT. It codes for CASRGRDSLNSPLHF. Filled out from reference TRBV2 and TRBJ1-6, the complete variable domain reads EPEVTQTPSHQVTQMGQEVILRCVPISNHLYFYWYRQILGQKVEFLVSFYNNEISEKSEIFDDQFSVERPDGSNFTLKIRSTKLEDSAMYFCASRGRDSLNSPLHFGNGTRLTVT.

This clone appeared a single time. CDR3 protein: CASSQEGLAGTETQYF. CDR3 coding DNA: TGTGCCAGCAGCCAAGAAGGGCTAGCGGGGACAGAGACCCAGTACTTC. This rearrangement joins TRBV4-2 to TRBJ2-5; 9 nucleotides align to TRBD2. V dropped 0 bases and J dropped 4; count of bases not matched to a gene: 6. The CDR3 loop spans 16 amino acids. CDR1 is LGHNA, CDR2 YNFKEQ, per germline.

The CDR3 nucleotides are TGTGCCAGCAGCTTAGTTTATGGGACAGGGAGGGATACGCAGTATTTT. Protein product: CASSLVYGTGRDTQYF. The gene calls are TRBV7-8 and TRBJ2-3, with 9 bases that match TRBD1. The CDR3 loop spans 16 amino acids. Trimming took 1 base from V and 6 from J; bases not matched to a gene: 8. Germline CDR1 is SGHVS and CDR2 is FQNEAQ. Using reference TRBV7-8 and TRBJ2-3 for the parts outside the CDR3, the full variable domain is GAGVSQSPRYKVAKRGQDVALRCDPISGHVSLFWYQQALGQGPEFLTYFQNEAQLDKSGLPSDRFFAERPEGSVSTLKIQRTQQEDSAVYLCASSLVYGTGRDTQYFGPGTRLTVL.

The V and J genes are TRBV5-1 and TRBJ1-2; tentative D call: TRBD1 (6 bases). Trimming cost V 4 bases and J 4 bases, with 11 bases left between them. This CDR3 spans 13 amino acids. Germline CDR1 SGHRS, CDR2 YFSETQ. In DNA, the CDR3 is TGCGCCAGCAGCGACCAGACAGGCTATGGCTACACCTTC. Residues: CASSDQTGYGYTF.

The chain couples TRBV7-9 to TRBJ2-7, with unresolved D. The CDR3 extends over 14 amino acids. The V end lost 1 base, the J end lost 3 bases, and 10 bases lay between the germline ends. Germline V lookup: CDR1 SEHNR, CDR2 FQNEAQ (reference sequence). The CDR3 region is CASSLESVFYEQYF. CDR3 in DNA: TGTGCCAGCAGCTTAGAGTCGGTTTTCTACGAGCAGTACTTC.

The rearrangement uses TRBV19 and TRBJ1-2; TRBD1 matches 8 bases. Germline trimming cut 7 bases from V and 4 bases from J; bases unmatched to any gene: 5. The CDR3 is 13 amino acids. Germline CDR1 is LNHDA and CDR2 is SQIVND (reference sequence). The CDR3 is CASTYDRGYGYTF. The CDR3 DNA follows: TGTGCCAGTACCTACGACAGGGGCTATGGCTACACCTTC.

The chain couples TRBV19 to TRBJ2-1; the match to TRBD2 covers 10 bases. The germline CDR1 and CDR2 sequences are LNHDA and SQIVND (reference sequence). The CDR3 extends over 19 amino acids. Trimming removed 2 bases from V and 2 bases from J; junction bases left unmatched: 12. The CDR3 here is CASSIFGVSGGRTYNEQFF. The CDR3 region has the DNA TGTGCCAGTAGTATATTCGGAGTTAGCGGGGGGAGAACCTACAATGAGCAGTTCTTC. The complete variable domain, with remaining parts taken from reference TRBV19 and TRBJ2-1, reads DGGITQSPKYLFRKEGQNVTLSCEQNLNHDAMYWYRQDPGQGLRLIYYSQIVNDFQKGDIAEGYSVSREKKESFPLTVTSAQKNPTAFYLCASSIFGVSGGRTYNEQFFGPGTRLTVL.

This clone was counted a single time. The rearrangement uses TRBV19 and TRBJ1-1, with 9 positions matching TRBD1. The CDR3 runs 14 residues. V shed 7 bases, J shed 3 bases, and the junction held 6 bases outside the gene matches. Looked up from germline, CDR1 is LNHDA and CDR2 is SQIVND (reference sequence). CDR3 loop: CASTQQGAYTEAFF. CDR3 bases: TGTGCCAGTACTCAACAGGGGGCTTACACTGAAGCTTTCTTT.

J is TRBJ1-1 and V is TRBV28; D is unresolved. The V gene's germline CDR1 is MDHEN and CDR2 SYDVKM. V was clipped by 5 bases and J by 2 bases, with 9 bases between them. The CDR3 consists of 13 residues. CDR3 sequence (DNA): TGTGCCAGCAGTCCGGGATACAACACTGAAGCTTTCTTT. It codes for CASSPGYNTEAFF.

V gene TRBV24-1 combines with J gene TRBJ2-2; TRBD2 agrees at 8 bases. This CDR3 contains 15 residues. Germline CDR1 reads KGHDR; CDR2 reads SFDVKD. Trimming at V came to 9 bases and at J to 4 bases, leaving 9 bases not matched to a gene. As DNA, the CDR3 is TGTGCCACCCAAGGAGCGGGAGTGGTCACCGGGGAGCTGTTTTTT. It encodes CATQGAGVVTGELFF.

CDR3 coding DNA: TGTGCCAGCAGTAACGGACAGTGGACCGGGGAGCTGTTTTTT. Its translation: CASSNGQWTGELFF. The rearrangement uses TRBV6-5 and TRBJ2-2; D is perhaps TRBD1 (6 bases). Trimming cost V 5 bases and J 5 bases, with 12 bases left between them. The CDR3 has 14 amino acids. Germline V CDR1 and CDR2: MNHEY, SVGAGI.

V gene TRBV2 combines with J gene TRBJ2-5; 9 nucleotides agree with TRBD1. CDR1 is SNHLY, CDR2 FYNNEI, per germline. CDR3 size: 14 residues. V trimming: 6 bases; J trimming: 1 base; junction bases outside the gene matches: 3. The CDR3 here is CASREGQGQETQYF. CDR3 nucleotide sequence: TGTGCCAGCAGGGAGGGACAGGGCCAAGAGACCCAGTACTTC.

The chain is built from TRBV28 and TRBJ1-2, with 10 bases lining up with TRBD1. J gave up 4 bases and V 7 bases, and 6 bases lay outside the gene matches. The CDR3 is 14 residues long. Germline V gene lookup returns CDR1 MDHEN and CDR2 SYDVKM. CDR3 sequence reads: CASKTGGAGYGYTF. CDR3 DNA sequence: TGTGCCAGCAAGACAGGGGGCGCCGGCTATGGCTACACCTTC.

The chain is built from TRBV5-4 and TRBJ2-3; D may be TRBD2 (7 bases). This CDR3 is 14 amino acids long. The V end lost 5 bases, the J end lost 0 bases, and 10 bases lay between the germline ends. Germline V CDR1 and CDR2: SGHNT, YYREEE (reference sequence). CDR3 sequence (DNA): TGTGCCAGCAGGAGGGGGGGAAGCACAGATACGCAGTATTTT. This sequence encodes CASRRGGSTDTQYF.

This chain connects TRBV9 to TRBJ2-1; D may be TRBD2 (5 bases). CDR3 length: 14 amino acids. Germline-derived CDR1 and CDR2 are SGDLS and YYNGEE. Trimming left V 6 bases short and J 3 bases short, with 13 bases between. The CDR3 spells CASNRGEGYNEQFF. In DNA form, the CDR3 reads TGTGCCAGCAACCGTGGAGAGGGCTACAATGAGCAGTTCTTC.

The V and J genes are TRBV6-2 or TRBV6-3 and TRBJ1-3; TRBD1 agrees at 7 bases. The V gene's germline CDR1 is MNHEY and CDR2 SVGEGT. J was trimmed by 0 bases and V by 5 bases; bases with no gene match: 4. This CDR3 comprises 15 residues. CDR3 sequence reads: CASSNGQVSGNTIYF. As DNA, the CDR3 is TGTGCCAGCAGTAATGGACAGGTCTCTGGAAACACCATATATTTT.

This rearrangement joins TRBV7-9 to TRBJ1-2, with no clear D. The V gene's germline CDR1 is SEHNR and CDR2 FQNEAQ (reference sequence). Trimming shortened V by 2 bases and J by 1 base, and 14 bases separated the two germline ends. The CDR3 consists of 16 residues. CDR3 nucleotide sequence: TGTGCCAGCAGCTTATTTCTTAGCGCGGTTAACTATGGCTACACCTTC. Residues: CASSLFLSAVNYGYTF.

The gene calls are TRBV7-9 and TRBJ2-7; D remains unclear. Germline V gives CDR1 SEHNR, CDR2 FQNEAQ (reference sequence). The CDR3 sequence is 15 residues long. The V end was cut by 1 base, the J end by 2 bases, with 12 bases between. The CDR3 sequence is CASSLGSGATYEQYF. CDR3 coding DNA: TGTGCCAGCAGCTTAGGGTCGGGCGCGACCTACGAGCAGTACTTC.